The 3 T cell receptor beta chains in this list originate from one sample, sequenced in a study of early T cells in non-severe SARS-CoV-2 infection. TCRdb called the 5' RACE reads again in MiXCR, with one record for every CDR3 protein. The sample has 80,000 to 95,000 distinct CDR3 sequences, over 15% seen once. This material consisted of whole blood, taken at baseline. These receptors all stem from an adult who was a healthcare worker with PCR-confirmed SARS-CoV-2 infection or an uninfected control (not recorded which).

The table lists this clonotype with a few counts. The rearrangement joins TRBV2 to TRBJ2-3, with no clear D. Trimming removed 7 bases from V and 0 bases from J, with 5 bases in between. Looked up from germline, CDR1 is SNHLY and CDR2 is FYNNEI. The length of the CDR3 is 12 residues. In DNA, the CDR3 is TGTGCCAGCACCTCTAGCACAGATACGCAGTATTTT. This sequence encodes CASTSSTDTQYF.

This sequence joins TRBV9 and TRBJ2-3; D is undetermined. Trimming shortened V by 0 bases and J by 0 bases, and 2 bases separated the two germline ends. The germline CDR1 and CDR2 sequences are SGDLS and YYNGEE. The CDR3 has 13 amino acids. CDR3 region: CASSVDSTDTQYF. As DNA, the CDR3 is TGTGCCAGCAGCGTAGACAGCACAGATACGCAGTATTTT.

This clonotype was observed many times. The CDR3 DNA is TGTGCCAGCAGCCAACTCCCACTAGCGGGAGGTGGAGAGACCCAGTACTTC. It specifies CASSQLPLAGGGETQYF. The chain is built from TRBV5-6 and TRBJ2-5; 12 nucleotides line up with TRBD2. With V trimmed by 4 bases and J by 4 bases, 11 bases remained unmatched. Germline V lookup: CDR1 SGHDT, CDR2 YYEEEE. The CDR3 runs to 17 residues.